The clone carrying this T cell receptor (beta chain) was counted only a few times. Here immunoSEQ multiplex PCR was the method, and the copy in TCRdb shows in-frame clones only, minus some. The profile shows roughly 60,000 clones, roughly 92% of them singletons. The data originate from a study of T cell changes during pregnancy in multiple sclerosis. V was clipped by 6 bases and J by 7 bases; unmatched bases: 11. This CDR3 has 14 residues. Germline CDR1 reads ENHRY; CDR2 reads SYGVKD. The TCR sequence derives from a female donor with multiple sclerosis, enrolled in a pregnancy study. The starting material was peripheral blood, obtained in the second trimester of pregnancy. The chain combines TRBV10-3 with TRBJ1-2; 7 bases agree with TRBD1. The CDR3 coding sequence is TGTGCCATCAGGGAAGGACAGGTTGAAGGTGGCTACACCTTC. This encodes CAIREGQVEGGYTF.